This T cell receptor (beta chain) was sequenced during a study of T cell changes during pregnancy in multiple sclerosis. CDR1 is SQVTM, CDR2 ANQGSEA, per germline. The CDR3 is 15 amino acids. V lost 7 bases, J lost 3 bases, and 11 bases stayed unmatched. Data came from immunoSEQ multiplex PCR; TCRdb stores just in-frame clones and leaves some out. The sample has some 70,000 clones, 90% seen once. The sequences come from peripheral blood, collected in the third trimester of pregnancy. V is TRBV29-1 and J is TRBJ2-3, with 9 bases identical to TRBD2. The source of this sequence is a female donor with multiple sclerosis, enrolled in a pregnancy study. The CDR3 nucleotides read TGCAGCGGGCACTCAGCGGGAGGCTGGACAGATACGCAGTATTTT. Its translation is CSGHSAGGWTDTQYF.